This T cell receptor (beta chain) was retrieved from a study of OX40 agonist ivuxolimab in advanced cancers. Study summary: Patients were given ivuxolimab, an antibody that agonizes OX40 (CD134). Participants averaged approximately 65 years of age (range roughly 20 to 90) and were around 80% male. Points from the study as a whole: CD4+ and CD8+ T cells in blood underwent clonal expansion by week 6 at 0.1 to 3.0 mg/kg.

Data came from immunoSEQ multiplex PCR; TCRdb stores just in-frame clones and leaves some out. The sample lists about 72,000 clones, 80% to 90% occurring once. Comments on this clone: Its specificity is unknown.

The TCR originated in an adult with an advanced solid tumor such as melanoma, head and neck, liver or kidney cancer. Here the sequenced sample was CD4+ or CD8+ T cells sorted from blood, taken in a trial of the OX40 agonist ivuxolimab.

The DNA for the CDR3 is TGTGCCAGCAGCGTTTGGATTAACACTGAAGCTTTCTTT. This encodes CASSVWINTEAFF. The rearrangement joins TRBV9 to TRBJ1-1; D remains ambiguous. The length of the CDR3 is 13 residues. The germline CDR1 and CDR2 sequences are SGDLS and YYNGEE. The V end was cut by 2 bases, the J end by 2 bases, with 7 bases between.